Each of the 29 T cell receptor beta chains below was sequenced from the same sample in a study of low-dose radiotherapy and immunotherapy resistance in tumors. TRAV- and TRBV-specific primers primed first-strand cDNA, covering alpha and beta chains. The PCR that amplified TCRs ran for around 22 cycles, relying on a constant-region primer and a V-primer adapter. TCRdb ran MiXCR on the reads and lists one entry per CDR3 protein. Among about 60,000 distinct CDR3 sequences listed, roughly 24% were seen once. The time point is: before trial treatment. Sequences were derived from PBMCs, sampled before treatment. Receptors originate from a male donor with prostate cancer.

This clonotype was recorded a few times. The genes are TRBV25-1 and TRBJ2-1, with D perhaps TRBD1 or TRBD2 (5 bases each). Trimming took off 3 bases at V and 8 bases at J, with 14 bases between the two ends. Germline values: CDR1 MGHDK, CDR2 SYGVNS. The CDR3 is made up of 14 amino acids. The CDR3 DNA follows: TGTGCCAGCAGTGAGGTTGGGGACCGCGATGAGCAGTTCTTC. This codes for CASSEVGDRDEQFF.

This clonotype has a count of ten or more. V and J are TRBV19 and TRBJ2-1; D perhaps matches TRBD2 (5 bases). The CDR3 contains 13 residues. Germline lookup yields CDR1 LNHDA and CDR2 SQIVND (reference sequence). V dropped 5 bases and J dropped 7 bases, with 12 bases sitting between them. The CDR3 DNA is TGTGCCAGTAGTCCGGACTTAGGGAATGAGCAGTTCTTC. It translates to CASSPDLGNEQFF.

V and J are TRBV28 and TRBJ2-7; 7 nucleotides align to TRBD2. V trimming: 5 bases; J trimming: 8 bases; junction bases outside the gene matches: 12. The CDR3 runs to 14 residues. Germline CDR1 MDHEN, CDR2 SYDVKM. The DNA of the CDR3 is TGTGCCAGCAGTCGAAGCGCGGGGAGGGCAAAGCAGTACTTC. It translates to CASSRSAGRAKQYF.

This clonotype has a count of ten or more. The rearrangement links TRBV5-1 to TRBJ1-2; D gene ambiguous. Trimming cost V 0 bases and J 4 bases, with 16 bases left between them. Germline lookup yields CDR1 SGHRS and CDR2 YFSETQ. CDR3 length: 16 residues. The CDR3 DNA reads as TGCGCCAGCAGCTTGGGTGTTAAAGGGCGGATCTATGGCTACACCTTC. This sequence encodes CASSLGVKGRIYGYTF.

This clonotype was counted ten times or more. This rearrangement joins TRBV30 to TRBJ2-5; a possible D gene is TRBD1 (6 bases). Trimming left V 3 bases short and J 5 bases short, with 16 bases between. The CDR3 runs 14 residues. Germline CDR1 reads GTSNPN; CDR2 reads SVGIG (reference sequence). CDR3 loop: CAWRRTESFETQYF. The CDR3, as DNA: TGTGCCTGGAGGAGGACAGAAAGTTTTGAGACCCAGTACTTC. Together with reference TRBV30 and TRBJ2-5, the CDR3 gives the full variable domain: SQTIHQWPATLVQPVGSPLSLECTVEGTSNPNLYWYRQAAGRGLQLLFYSVGIGQISSEVPQNLSASRPQDRQFILSSKKLLLSDSGFYLCAWRRTESFETQYFGPGTRLLVL.

The chain joins TRBV6-2 or TRBV6-3 to TRBJ2-1; tentative D call: TRBD2 (5 bases). The CDR3 loop spans 14 amino acids. Trimming pared 2 bases from V and 7 bases from J, leaving 12 bases between. Per the germline V gene, CDR1 is MNHEY and CDR2 is SVGEGT. This chain's CDR3 is CASSYGAGANEQFF. CDR3 coding DNA: TGTGCCAGCAGTTACGGTGCGGGTGCTAATGAGCAGTTCTTC.

This clonotype was picked up many times. The chain has TRBV18 and TRBJ2-5, with D possibly matching TRBD1 (6 bases). The germline V gene encodes CDR1 KGHSH and CDR2 LQKENI. This CDR3 has 16 amino acids. Trimming stripped 2 bases from V and 5 bases from J, with 18 bases between. The chain's CDR3 is CASSPIPAQGSETQYF. The CDR3 coding sequence is TGTGCCAGCTCACCAATACCGGCACAGGGTTCGGAGACCCAGTACTTC.

This clonotype was counted ten times or more. The chain joins TRBV27 to TRBJ2-2, with 9 bases fitting TRBD1. Germline CDR1 is MNHEY and CDR2 is SMNVEV (reference sequence). This CDR3 has 15 amino acids. Trimming cost V 7 bases and J 6 bases; bases outside gene matches: 9. The CDR3 region has the DNA TGTGCCAGCAAAACAGGGGGCGCGGATTCCGGGGAGCTGTTTTTT. Translating gives CASKTGGADSGELFF.

The chain has TRBV20-1 and TRBJ1-5; D gene uncertain. CDR3 length: 16 amino acids. Germline CDR1 reads DFQATT; CDR2 reads SNEGSKA (reference sequence). V lost 6 bases, J lost 3 bases, and 21 bases lay in between. CDR3 sequence (DNA): TGCAGTGCCGCCGGGCCCCGTAGAGGCCACAATCAGCCCCAGCATTTT. This encodes CSAAGPRRGHNQPQHF.

The chain uses TRBV27 and TRBJ2-1, with 10 bases fitting TRBD2. Per the germline V gene, CDR1 is MNHEY and CDR2 is SMNVEV (reference sequence). This CDR3 comprises 16 residues. V lost 5 bases and J lost 7; bases outside the gene matches: 11. The CDR3 sequence: CASSQRAGGVSNEQFF. The CDR3 DNA reads as TGTGCCAGCAGTCAAAGAGCGGGAGGGGTTTCGAATGAGCAGTTCTTC.

This clonotype was counted many times. The chain combines TRBV7-2 with TRBJ2-7; TRBD1 or TRBD2 may be the D gene (6 bases each). Trimming stripped 5 bases from V and 1 base from J, with 15 bases between. Germline CDR1 and CDR2: SGHTA and FQGNSA. The CDR3 has 15 amino acids. In DNA form, the CDR3 reads TGTGCCAGCAGCCCCTACGGGGGCGGATCCTACGAGCAGTACTTC. It is translated as CASSPYGGGSYEQYF.

This clonotype came up many times. The gene calls are TRBV2 and TRBJ2-1; the match to TRBD2 covers 7 bases. The CDR3 loop spans 16 amino acids. With 4 bases clipped from V and 4 bases from J, the junction kept 10 bases outside the gene matches. Germline CDR1 reads SNHLY; CDR2 reads FYNNEI. Here the CDR3 reads CASSVLRLAVYNEQFF. The CDR3 DNA is TGTGCCAGCAGTGTCTTGCGTCTAGCGGTATACAATGAGCAGTTCTTC. Drawing the rest from reference TRBV2 and TRBJ2-1, the complete variable domain is EPEVTQTPSHQVTQMGQEVILRCVPISNHLYFYWYRQILGQKVEFLVSFYNNEISEKSEIFDDQFSVERPDGSNFTLKIRSTKLEDSAMYFCASSVLRLAVYNEQFFGPGTRLTVL.

V gene TRBV5-1 combines with J gene TRBJ2-5; D unresolved. In germline, CDR1 is SGHRS, CDR2 YFSETQ. This CDR3 contains 16 residues. Deletions cut 0 bases from V and 5 bases from J, with 17 bases between. As DNA, the CDR3 is TGCGCCAGCAGCTTGGAACGCCGTTATACGAGGGAGACCCAGTACTTC. Protein sequence: CASSLERRYTRETQYF.

This clonotype is labeled as medium-sized. The chain links TRBV2 to TRBJ2-3; 7 bases match TRBD1. Per germline, CDR1 SNHLY and CDR2 FYNNEI. The CDR3 is 17 amino acids. V shed 1 base and J 0 bases; nucleotides not matched to a gene: 7. CDR3 sequence: CASSEERAGGSTDTQYF. The CDR3 DNA reads as TGTGCCAGCAGTGAAGAAAGGGCAGGGGGAAGCACAGATACGCAGTATTTT.

This clonotype showed up many times. The chain links TRBV20-1 to TRBJ2-7; 11 bases are a match to TRBD2. The germline CDR1 and CDR2 sequences are DFQATT and SNEGSKA (reference sequence). Trimming took 3 bases from V and 4 from J; bases not matched to a gene: 5. The CDR3 extends over 14 amino acids. The CDR3 sequence: CSARGLAEPYEQYF. Here the CDR3 DNA reads TGCAGTGCTAGGGGACTAGCGGAACCGTACGAGCAGTACTTC.

This clonotype was detected many times. The chain joins TRBV7-9 to TRBJ2-1; D may be TRBD1 (7 bases). The CDR3 spans 15 residues. CDR1 and CDR2 from the germline V gene are SEHNR and FQNEAQ (reference sequence). Trimming cost V 2 bases and J 5 bases, with 13 bases left between them. The CDR3 DNA reads TGTGCCAGCAGCTTATCGGAGGGGGCCAACAATGAGCAGTTCTTC. It specifies CASSLSEGANNEQFF.

This clonotype was detected many times. The chain couples TRBV30 to TRBJ2-1, with 10 bases fitting TRBD1. The CDR3 spans 14 residues. From germline, CDR1 is GTSNPN and CDR2 SVGIG (reference sequence). With V trimmed by 4 bases and J by 4 bases, 4 bases remained unmatched. This CDR3 is CAWTTGQGYNEQFF. CDR3 bases: TGTGCCTGGACGACGGGACAGGGGTACAATGAGCAGTTCTTC.

This clonotype was recorded at least ten times. The chain uses TRBV19 and TRBJ2-1, with 9 bases aligning to TRBD2. This CDR3 has 13 amino acids. The germline V gene encodes CDR1 LNHDA and CDR2 SQIVND (reference sequence). V was clipped by 11 bases and J by 5 bases; unmatched bases: 7. The CDR3 here is CACDSGSNNEQFF. Written as DNA, the CDR3 is TGTGCCTGTGATAGCGGGAGTAACAATGAGCAGTTCTTC.

This clonotype was seen ten or more times. This sequence joins TRBV28 and TRBJ2-3; a possible D gene is TRBD1 (6 bases). The germline V gene has CDR1 MDHEN and CDR2 SYDVKM. The CDR3 is 14 residues long. V shed 7 bases and J shed 3 bases, with 14 bases lying between them. CDR3 bases: TGTGCCAGCACCAGAGGGGGTGTGACAGATACGCAGTATTTT. The encoded protein is CASTRGGVTDTQYF.

The V call is TRBV5-6, the J call TRBJ1-2; tentative D call: TRBD1 (5 bases). The CDR3 runs 13 residues. The V end was cut by 3 bases, the J end by 7 bases, with 13 bases between. CDR1 SGHDT and CDR2 YYEEEE come from the germline V gene. This CDR3 reads CASSSAGYGGYTF. CDR3 nucleotide sequence: TGTGCCAGCAGCTCGGCAGGGTACGGTGGCTACACCTTC.

This clonotype was seen only a few times. The chain uses TRBV18 and TRBJ2-1; D not certain. V lost 5 bases to trimming and J lost 0 bases, with 23 bases between them. There are 19 residues in the CDR3. Looked up from germline, CDR1 is KGHSH and CDR2 is LQKENI. CDR3 in DNA: TGTGCCAGCTCAGATCCGTTCTTGCTCACCCAAATCTCCTACAATGAGCAGTTCTTC. Protein: CASSDPFLLTQISYNEQFF.

This clonotype came up many times. CDR3 loop: CASSIGGTSGSVHYNEQFF. The CDR3 DNA sequence: TGTGCCAGTAGTATAGGGGGGACTAGCGGGAGTGTCCACTACAATGAGCAGTTCTTC. V usage is TRBV19 and J usage is TRBJ2-1; 14 bases fit TRBD2. The CDR3 sequence is 19 residues long. Germline assignment: CDR1 LNHDA and CDR2 SQIVND (reference sequence). With V trimmed by 1 base and J by 3 bases, 8 bases remained unmatched.

The sample holds many counts of this clonotype. The gene calls are TRBV20-1 and TRBJ2-2; 11 nucleotides line up with TRBD2. Trimming cost V 0 bases and J 2 bases; bases outside gene matches: 5. The germline V gene encodes CDR1 DFQATT and CDR2 SNEGSKA (reference sequence). The CDR3 covers 17 residues. The CDR3 here is CSARDRTSGYNTGELFF. CDR3 nucleotides: TGCAGTGCTAGAGATCGGACTAGCGGGTATAACACCGGGGAGCTGTTTTTT.

The rearrangement links TRBV29-1 to TRBJ2-1; D gene ambiguous. The CDR3 covers 11 residues. V lost 6 bases to trimming and J lost 8 bases, with 11 bases between them. The germline gives CDR1 SQVTM, CDR2 ANQGSEA. CDR3 sequence (DNA): TGCAGCGTCAAAAGACTGGATGAGCAGTTCTTC. It codes for CSVKRLDEQFF.

This clonotype was seen ten or more times. The rearrangement joins TRBV30 to TRBJ2-7; D possibly corresponds to TRBD2 (5 bases). This CDR3 region has 15 residues. V lost 2 bases and J lost 4, with 18 bases in between. CDR1 and CDR2 from the germline V gene are GTSNPN and SVGIG (reference sequence). The DNA of the CDR3 is TGTGCCTGGAGTCCACTCGGGAACCTGGAATACGAGCAGTACTTC. Amino acids: CAWSPLGNLEYEQYF. Using reference TRBV30 and TRBJ2-7 for the parts outside the CDR3, the full variable domain is SQTIHQWPATLVQPVGSPLSLECTVEGTSNPNLYWYRQAAGRGLQLLFYSVGIGQISSEVPQNLSASRPQDRQFILSSKKLLLSDSGFYLCAWSPLGNLEYEQYFGPGTRLTVT.

This clonotype was observed at least ten times. This chain uses TRBV20-1 with TRBJ2-3, with TRBD1 matching 8 bases. Germline lookup yields CDR1 DFQATT and CDR2 SNEGSKA (reference sequence). Trimming cost V 1 base and J 0 bases; bases outside gene matches: 0. The CDR3 is 14 residues long. CDR3 coding DNA: TGCAGTGCTAGAGGACAGGGGAGCACAGATACGCAGTATTTT. Protein product: CSARGQGSTDTQYF.

This clonotype was counted at least ten times. The rearrangement links TRBV28 to TRBJ2-7, with no clear D. The germline CDR1 and CDR2 sequences are MDHEN and SYDVKM. With 5 bases removed from V and 1 base from J, the gap between germline ends came to 6 bases. This CDR3 comprises 12 residues. The CDR3 nucleotides are TGTGCCAGCAGTCCCCAGTCCTACGAGCAGTACTTC. Residues: CASSPQSYEQYF.

Many counts were recorded for this clonotype. The chain is built from TRBV30 and TRBJ1-1, with a possible D match to TRBD1 (6 bases). CDR3 length: 13 amino acids. CDR1 and CDR2 (germline): GTSNPN, SVGIG (reference sequence). V lost 3 bases, J lost 1 base, and 9 bases lay in between. DNA of the CDR3: TGTGCCTGGAGCGTACAGGGGAACACTGAAGCTTTCTTT. Residues: CAWSVQGNTEAFF.

This clonotype was seen at least ten times. The chain's CDR3 is CSASGTSGYSDNEQFF. The CDR3 coding sequence is TGCAGTGCTTCCGGGACTAGCGGGTACTCGGACAATGAGCAGTTCTTC. The chain combines TRBV20-1 with TRBJ2-1; TRBD2 matches 12 bases. Germline values: CDR1 DFQATT, CDR2 SNEGSKA (reference sequence). V lost 5 bases, J lost 5 bases, and 10 bases stayed unmatched. This CDR3 spans 16 amino acids.